This TCR beta chain came from a study of blood T cell repertoires in COVID-19. Across the study: The United States, Italy and Spain were the sources of the acute and convalescent COVID-19 samples. The analysed material was cDNA or gDNA that came from T cells, B-cell-depleted T cells, or PBMCs.

V was clipped by 1 base and J by 5 bases, with 8 bases between them. This CDR3 region has 14 residues. The germline gives CDR1 SEHNR, CDR2 FQNEAQ (reference sequence). Per the study methods: Amplification of reference gene primers provided the estimated nucleated cell counts. Data came from immunoSEQ multiplex PCR; TCRdb stores just in-frame clones and leaves some out. V and J calls and clone size are given by that table; D and trimming were obtained from the DNA. The data contain 100,000 to 150,000 clones, around nine tenths of them singletons. The sequencing input was peripheral blood. The chain combines TRBV7-9 with TRBJ1-4; maybe TRBD1 (5 bases). The source of this sequence is a woman in her fifties or sixties with acute or convalescent COVID-19. The CDR3 DNA reads TGTGCCAGCAGCTTAGGGCCAGGGAATGAAAAACTGTTTTTT. Translation: CASSLGPGNEKLFF.